This T cell receptor (beta chain) appears in the sequencing data of a study of cytomegalovirus exposure and HLA in healthy donors. Sequenced by immunoSEQ multiplex PCR; TCRdb stores in-frame clones only, minus some. This sample has roughly 95,000 clones; 85% occur once, and the top ten carry approximately 22%. The germline V gene has CDR1 SGDLS and CDR2 YYNGEE. This CDR3 has 14 amino acids. V shed 3 bases and J 5 bases; nucleotides not matched to a gene: 0. Concerning this clone itself: The antigen is undetermined. Other nucleotide sequences in the sample specify the same CDR3.

Findings and caveats of the study: Despite most TCR sequences being rare, some public TCRs occurred in many donors. Cytomegalovirus-associated TCR beta chains were listed, numbering 150 to 200.

The sequence was collected from a man in his late teens or twenties in good health and CMV-seropositive. The chain combines TRBV9 with TRBJ2-5; 14 bases are a match to TRBD2. The sequenced sample was PBMCs. CDR3 sequence: CASSGTSGRETQYF. Written as DNA, the CDR3 is TGTGCCAGCAGCGGGACTAGCGGGAGGGAGACCCAGTACTTC.